The 30 T cell receptor beta chains below come from one sample, sequenced in a study of STAT3 mutations in large granular lymphocyte leukemia. Points from the study as a whole: At least one immunodominant TCR beta clonotype appeared in every T-cell large granular lymphocyte leukemia patient.

Their antigen targets remain unknown. Data came from immunoSEQ multiplex PCR; TCRdb stores just in-frame clones and leaves some out. The table shows fewer than 8,500 clones, with roughly 91% occurring only once. The sequencing sample was made of peripheral blood mononuclear cells. These receptors were collected from a man aged 45 to 65 with T-cell large granular lymphocyte leukemia. Some clones in this sample may be carry-over from other donors' samples.

The V and J genes are TRBV4-3 and TRBJ1-4; the D gene is possibly TRBD1 (6 bases). Germline CDR1 LGHNA, CDR2 YSLEER. The CDR3 runs 16 residues. The V and J ends lost 1 base and 7 bases respectively, with 16 bases between them. The CDR3 here is CASSQALAGAGEKLFF. In DNA, the CDR3 is TGCGCCAGCAGCCAAGCCCTAGCGGGGGCAGGTGAAAAACTGTTTTTT.

CDR3 bases: TGTGCCAGCAGCTACTCGGCGGGAGTAGGCACCGGGGAGCTGTTTTTT. Translating it yields CASSYSAGVGTGELFF. The rearrangement links TRBV13 to TRBJ2-2; 7 bases align to TRBD2. Per the germline V gene, CDR1 is PRHDT and CDR2 is FYEKMQ (reference sequence). V lost 4 bases, J lost 4 bases, and 9 bases stayed unmatched. CDR3 size: 16 residues.

V gene TRBV19 combines with J gene TRBJ2-7, with a possible D match to TRBD2 (6 bases). Trimming took off 6 bases at V and 2 bases at J, with 14 bases between the two ends. Germline V gene data show CDR1 as LNHDA and CDR2 as SQIVND (reference sequence). CDR3 length equals 14 residues. The CDR3 DNA reads TGTGCCAGTAGCCTAGCGTTCGGGACCTACGAGCAGTACTTC. Amino acid sequence: CASSLAFGTYEQYF.

The table lists this clone with a count of one. The V call is TRBV5-5, the J call TRBJ2-5; 16 bases are a match to TRBD2. V lost 6 bases to trimming and J lost 5 bases; unmatched junction nucleotides: 10. This CDR3 comprises 17 residues. The germline CDR1 and CDR2 sequences are SGHKS and YYEKEE (reference sequence). The CDR3 DNA reads TGTGCCAGCACCTACGGGACTAGCGGGGGGGGACGGGAGACCCAGTACTTC. This sequence encodes CASTYGTSGGGRETQYF. Together with reference TRBV5-5 and TRBJ2-5, the CDR3 gives the full variable domain: DAGVTQSPTHLIKTRGQQVTLRCSPISGHKSVSWYQQVLGQGPQFIFQYYEKEERGRGNFPDRFSARQFPNYSSELNVNALLLGDSALYLCASTYGTSGGGRETQYFGPGTRLLVL.

The chain employs TRBV19 and TRBJ1-3, with TRBD1 identical over 7 bases. The V gene's germline CDR1 is LNHDA and CDR2 SQIVND (reference sequence). V trimming: 2 bases; J trimming: 0 bases; junction bases outside the gene matches: 13. The CDR3 sequence is 19 residues long. For the CDR3, the DNA is TGTGCCAGTAGTATACTGGGCTCTGGAGCAGGGGGCTCTGGAAACACCATATATTTT. Its protein is CASSILGSGAGGSGNTIYF.

This clone has more than one count but fewer than ten. The chain joins TRBV7-9 to TRBJ1-6; D remains ambiguous. This CDR3 comprises 15 residues. Germline V gives CDR1 SEHNR, CDR2 FQNEAQ (reference sequence). Trimming shortened V by 8 bases and J by 7 bases, and 18 bases separated the two germline ends. This CDR3 reads CASVQGRADNSPLHF. In DNA form, the CDR3 reads TGTGCCAGCGTACAAGGGCGGGCAGACAATTCACCCCTCCACTTT. The full variable domain, its missing parts supplied by reference TRBV7-9 and TRBJ1-6, is DTGVSQNPRHKITKRGQNVTFRCDPISEHNRLYWYRQTLGQGPEFLTYFQNEAQLEKSRLLSDRFSAERPKGSFSTLEIQRTEQGDSAMYLCASVQGRADNSPLHFGNGTRLTVT.

V gene TRBV9 combines with J gene TRBJ2-7; D may be TRBD2 (6 bases). Deletions cut 0 bases from V and 0 bases from J, with 16 bases between. The CDR3 contains 17 residues. CDR1 is SGDLS and CDR2 is YYNGEE in the germline V gene. The CDR3 reads CASSVDWGGPSSYEQYF. The DNA for the CDR3 is TGTGCCAGCAGCGTAGATTGGGGAGGACCGAGCTCCTACGAGCAGTACTTC.

This clone appeared a few times. This chain uses TRBV5-4 with TRBJ2-7; TRBD2 aligns across 8 bases. The V gene's germline CDR1 is SGHNT and CDR2 YYREEE (reference sequence). CDR3 length equals 16 residues. With V trimmed by 3 bases and J by 3 bases, 11 bases remained unmatched. CDR3 region: CASSSGGPETSYEQYF. In DNA, the CDR3 is TGTGCCAGCAGCTCGGGGGGGCCCGAGACTAGCTACGAGCAGTACTTC.

The genes are TRBV5-1 and TRBJ2-1, with D maybe TRBD1 (5 bases). This CDR3 region has 12 residues. Germline values: CDR1 SGHRS, CDR2 YFSETQ. The V end lost 4 bases, the J end lost 7 bases, and 9 bases lay between the germline ends. The CDR3 nucleotides read TGCGCCAGCAGCGACAGTGGGAATGAGCAGTTCTTC. Translating it yields CASSDSGNEQFF.

Remarks on this clone: A read error may produce the germline difference seen at one junction end. This chain connects TRBV7-9 to TRBJ2-3, with D possibly being TRBD1 (6 bases). The germline V gene encodes CDR1 SEHNR and CDR2 FQNEAQ (reference sequence). CDR3 length: 10 amino acids. CDR3 region: CASSSEQGDF. The DNA for the CDR3 is TGTGCCAGCAGCTCAGAACAGGGTGATTTT.

V usage is TRBV4-3 and J usage is TRBJ2-7; TRBD1 aligns across 10 bases. With V trimmed by 3 bases and J by 5 bases, 4 bases remained unmatched. In germline, CDR1 is LGHNA, CDR2 YSLEER. This CDR3 spans 14 amino acids. CDR3 DNA: TGCGCCAGCAGCCAGGGACAGGGGAGGCACGAGCAGTACTTC. It translates to CASSQGQGRHEQYF.

This chain connects TRBV29-1 to TRBJ2-1, with D perhaps matching TRBD2 (6 bases). Trimming cost V 4 bases and J 10 bases, with 20 bases left between them. The germline CDR1 and CDR2 sequences are SQVTM and ANQGSEA. There are 14 residues in the CDR3. CDR3 protein: CSVAGPGVYGEQFF. CDR3 bases: TGCAGCGTTGCCGGGCCGGGGGTATATGGGGAGCAGTTCTTC.

The rearrangement uses TRBV7-3 and TRBJ2-7; possibly TRBD1 for D (5 bases). V lost 1 base and J 2 bases, leaving 9 bases between the germline ends. The CDR3 is 14 amino acids. Germline V gene data show CDR1 as SGHTA and CDR2 as FQGTGA. The CDR3 is CASSLNQGPYEQYF. Written as DNA, the CDR3 is TGTGCCAGCAGCTTAAACCAGGGCCCCTACGAGCAGTACTTC.

The rearrangement links TRBV7-8 to TRBJ1-4; 7 bases line up with TRBD1. The CDR3 totals 13 residues. Germline CDR1 SGHVS, CDR2 FQNEAQ. The trim removed 5 bases at V and 6 bases at J, leaving 3 bases unmatched. The CDR3 DNA is TGTGCCAGCAGCCTAGGGACAGATGAAAAACTGTTTTTT. Its protein is CASSLGTDEKLFF.

The chain combines TRBV7-6 with TRBJ2-7, with 15 bases identical to TRBD2. Germline lookup yields CDR1 SGHVS and CDR2 FNYEAQ. CDR3 length: 15 amino acids. Unmatched junction bases numbered 3, after V lost 5 bases and J lost 4 bases. CDR3 sequence reads: CASSEGLAGGYEQYF. As DNA, the CDR3 is TGTGCCAGCAGCGAGGGACTAGCGGGAGGATACGAGCAGTACTTC.

This chain links TRBV12-5 with TRBJ2-1; the match to TRBD2 covers 13 bases. The germline V gene encodes CDR1 LGHNT and CDR2 FRNRAP. V lost 3 bases to trimming and J lost 5 bases; unmatched junction nucleotides: 16. There are 20 residues in the CDR3. The CDR3 region has the DNA TGTGCTAGTGGTTTACGCCCTTGGACTAGCGGGGGAGGGTGGGACAATGAGCAGTTCTTC. It codes for CASGLRPWTSGGGWDNEQFF.

V and J are TRBV6-6 and TRBJ1-5; 7 bases match TRBD1. This CDR3 has 15 amino acids. Germline CDR1 is MNHNY and CDR2 is SVGAGI (reference sequence). Losses at the gene ends were 0 bases for V and 3 bases for J; bases not matched to a gene: 2. CDR3 in amino acids: CASSYSTGDNQPQHF. DNA for the CDR3: TGTGCCAGCAGTTACTCCACAGGGGACAATCAGCCCCAGCATTTT.

The chain carries TRBV28 and TRBJ2-7; the D is unclear. The CDR3 runs 13 residues. Germline lookup yields CDR1 MDHEN and CDR2 SYDVKM. The V end was cut by 7 bases, the J end by 4 bases, with 14 bases between. The CDR3 DNA reads as TGTGCCAGCAACGACCCACACGAGTACGAGCAGTACTTC. Its protein product is CASNDPHEYEQYF.

V and J are TRBV29-1 and TRBJ2-3; tentatively, D is TRBD1 or TRBD2 (5 bases each). CDR1 SQVTM and CDR2 ANQGSEA come from the germline V gene. This CDR3 comprises 13 residues. The germline V and J ends were trimmed by 3 bases and 4 bases, with 11 bases remaining between them. CDR3 sequence: CSVDEGNADTQYF. The CDR3 coding sequence is TGCAGCGTTGATGAGGGGAACGCAGATACGCAGTATTTT.

The chain links TRBV7-8 to TRBJ1-5, with 7 bases matching TRBD1. CDR1 is SGHVS, CDR2 FQNEAQ, per germline. V lost 4 bases to trimming and J lost 4 bases; unmatched junction nucleotides: 4. This CDR3 spans 14 amino acids. The CDR3 reads CASSYDRVNQPQHF. CDR3 nucleotide sequence: TGTGCCAGCAGCTACGACAGGGTTAATCAGCCCCAGCATTTT.

The chain combines TRBV5-4 with TRBJ2-7; TRBD2 aligns across 10 bases. The germline V gene has CDR1 SGHNT and CDR2 YYREEE (reference sequence). The V gene end was trimmed by 2 bases and the J gene end by 1 base; junction bases not matched to a gene: 3. This CDR3 has 15 amino acids. DNA of the CDR3: TGTGCCAGCAGCTTTGAGCGGGGGGGGTCCTACGAGCAGTACTTC. It is translated as CASSFERGGSYEQYF.

This chain joins TRBV30 and TRBJ2-7; no reliable D call. Trimming left V 2 bases short and J 4 bases short, with 6 bases between. Germline-derived CDR1 and CDR2 are GTSNPN and SVGIG (reference sequence). This CDR3 comprises 11 residues. CDR3 DNA: TGTGCCTGGAGTCTTAGTTACGAGCAGTACTTC. The encoded protein is CAWSLSYEQYF.

The chain has TRBV19 and TRBJ2-3; D is possibly TRBD1 (6 bases). The CDR3 is made up of 16 amino acids. CDR1 is LNHDA and CDR2 is SQIVND in the germline V gene (reference sequence). V lost 4 bases to trimming and J lost 1 base, with 15 bases between them. CDR3: CASSTPTGQGTDTQYF. CDR3 nucleotides: TGTGCCAGTAGTACCCCTACAGGGCAGGGCACAGATACGCAGTATTTT. Variable domain in full (rest from reference TRBV19 and TRBJ2-3): DGGITQSPKYLFRKEGQNVTLSCEQNLNHDAMYWYRQDPGQGLRLIYYSQIVNDFQKGDIAEGYSVSREKKESFPLTVTSAQKNPTAFYLCASSTPTGQGTDTQYFGPGTRLTVL.

The CDR3 loop reads CASRAIPGHNYGYTF. Here the CDR3 DNA reads TGTGCCAGCAGAGCTATACCGGGCCACAACTATGGCTACACCTTC. V gene TRBV11-2 combines with J gene TRBJ1-2; D not certain. V was trimmed by 6 bases and J by 2 bases, leaving 16 bases between them. Per germline, CDR1 SGHAT and CDR2 FQNNGV. The CDR3 has 15 amino acids. Supplemented by reference TRBV11-2 and TRBJ1-2, the full variable domain reads EAGVAQSPRYKIIEKRQSVAFWCNPISGHATLYWYQQILGQGPKLLIQFQNNGVVDDSQLPKDRFSAERLKGVDSTLKIQPAKLEDSAVYLCASRAIPGHNYGYTFGSGTRLTVV.

The V and J genes are TRBV19 and TRBJ1-2; a possible D gene is TRBD1 (5 bases). This CDR3 has 13 residues. V lost 3 bases and J 4 bases, leaving 9 bases between the germline ends. The germline gives CDR1 LNHDA, CDR2 SQIVND (reference sequence). The CDR3 region is CASSIRGTYGYTF. The CDR3 DNA is TGTGCCAGTAGTATTCGGGGGACCTATGGCTACACCTTC. Complete variable domain (other parts from reference TRBV19 and TRBJ1-2): DGGITQSPKYLFRKEGQNVTLSCEQNLNHDAMYWYRQDPGQGLRLIYYSQIVNDFQKGDIAEGYSVSREKKESFPLTVTSAQKNPTAFYLCASSIRGTYGYTFGSGTRLTVV.

The chain combines TRBV5-6 with TRBJ2-5, with 10 nucleotides matching TRBD2. The germline V gene encodes CDR1 SGHDT and CDR2 YYEEEE. CDR3 length: 17 amino acids. V lost 1 base and J lost 1; bases outside the gene matches: 7. CDR3 region: CASSLILAGPLQETQYF. The CDR3 DNA reads TGTGCCAGCAGCTTGATACTAGCGGGGCCACTCCAAGAGACCCAGTACTTC.

V usage is TRBV5-6 and J usage is TRBJ1-2; TRBD1 matches 7 bases. This CDR3 has 13 amino acids. Trimming cost V 7 bases and J 7 bases; bases outside gene matches: 10. The germline CDR1 and CDR2 sequences are SGHDT and YYEEEE. In DNA, the CDR3 is TGTGCCAGCTCCGGTACAGGGGCCACTGGCTACACCTTC. It translates to CASSGTGATGYTF.

The chain uses TRBV10-3 and TRBJ2-3, with 10 bases aligning to TRBD2. V gave up 2 bases and J gave up 1 base; unmatched junction bases: 0. From germline, CDR1 is ENHRY and CDR2 SYGVKD. The CDR3 is made up of 15 amino acids. CDR3 nucleotide sequence: TGTGCCATCAGTGAGGGACTAGCGGGCACAGATACGCAGTATTTT. Translated, it gives CAISEGLAGTDTQYF.

This rearrangement joins TRBV2 to TRBJ2-5; a weak D match, TRBD2 (6 bases). Trimming shortened V by 2 bases and J by 5 bases, and 9 bases separated the two germline ends. Per germline, CDR1 SNHLY and CDR2 FYNNEI. This CDR3 is built from 13 residues. This chain's CDR3 is CASSELEGETQYF. The CDR3 DNA follows: TGTGCCAGCAGTGAATTGGAGGGGGAGACCCAGTACTTC.

This clone appeared once. The rearrangement uses TRBV5-1 and TRBJ2-1; 7 bases agree with TRBD1. Germline CDR1 and CDR2: SGHRS and YFSETQ. This CDR3 comprises 17 residues. After removal of 4 bases from V and 0 bases from J, the junction contained 10 bases not matched to a gene. The chain's CDR3 is CASSLRDRGGSYNEQFF. The CDR3 DNA reads as TGCGCCAGCAGCCTCCGGGACAGAGGGGGCTCCTACAATGAGCAGTTCTTC.